A selection of T cell receptor beta chains follows, all from one sample in a study of tumor-infiltrating lymphocytes in oesophageal squamous cell carcinoma. TCRdb re-called the PCR reads through MiXCR, storing one row per CDR3 protein. The sample gives 19,000 or so distinct CDR3 sequences, roughly 50% of which show up once; roughly 45% is in the top ten. The sequencing sample was made of normal esophageal tissue next to the tumor. These receptors came from a female donor with esophageal squamous cell carcinoma. CDR3s include the opening cysteine and the closing phenylalanine or tryptophan. D genes are given only for firm matches. Size tells how often a clone was seen (once, few, many) or the class of an expanded clone, and some rows leave it out.

CDR3nt	CDR3aa	d_gene	j_gene	abundance	v_gene
TGTGCCAGCAGCCTAACTATTCAAGAGACCCAGTACTTC	CASSLTIQETQYF	-	TRBJ2-5	-	TRBV7-3
TGTGCCAGCAGTTACCTGGCAGACTCTACCTACGAGCAGTACTTC	CASSYLADSTYEQYF	-	TRBJ2-7	-	TRBV6-6
TGTGCCAGCAGTGGACTAGCGGGAGGACCCTACGAGCAGTACTTC	CASSGLAGGPYEQYF	TRBD2	TRBJ2-7	few	TRBV2
TGCGCCAGCAGCCAAGCCCCCCTAGCGGGAGGGCGTGAGACCCAGTACTTC	CASSQAPLAGGRETQYF	TRBD2	TRBJ2-5	-	TRBV4-3
TGTGCCAGCAATCGGCAGGGGAACACAGATACGCAGTATTTT	CASNRQGNTDTQYF	-	TRBJ2-3	many	TRBV27
TGTGCCAGCAGTTACGGCCTAGCACCATTAGCGTCCTACAATGAGCAGTTCTTC	CASSYGLAPLASYNEQFF	-	TRBJ2-1	-	TRBV6-6
TGTGCCAGCAGCTTATTGCCCTCTGGAAACACCATATATTTT	CASSLLPSGNTIYF	-	TRBJ1-3	many	TRBV11-1
TGTGCCAGCAGTGGAGACAGGGGGATGAACACTGAAGCTTTCTTT	CASSGDRGMNTEAFF	TRBD1	TRBJ1-1	many	TRBV6-1
TGTGCCTGGAGTCCCTACCAGGGCGGGCAGTTCTTC	CAWSPYQGGQFF	-	TRBJ2-1	-	TRBV30
TGTGCCAGCAGCGATACAACAGGCGGTAATTCACCCCTCCACTTT	CASSDTTGGNSPLHF	-	TRBJ1-6	few	TRBV7-2
TGTGCCAGCAGCCAAAGGACAGGGGTTAGTAGCGCTGAAGCTTTCTTT	CASSQRTGVSSAEAFF	TRBD1	TRBJ1-1	many	TRBV14
TGTGCCAGCAGTTCTGACCAGGGAGGTACCGGGGAGCTGTTTTTT	CASSSDQGGTGELFF	-	TRBJ2-2	-	TRBV12-3/TRBV12-4
TGTGCCAGCAGCCTCAAACTCCCGGGACTAGGAGGCGGAGAGCAGTACTTC	CASSLKLPGLGGGEQYF	TRBD2	TRBJ2-5	once	TRBV7-2
TGTGCCAGCAGCTTAGACGGGACAGTGTATGGCTACACCTTC	CASSLDGTVYGYTF	TRBD1	TRBJ1-2	many	TRBV7-9
TGTGCCAGCAGCTTAAGTTTTTCTAGCGGCAATGAGCAGTTCTTC	CASSLSFSSGNEQFF	TRBD2	TRBJ2-1	-	TRBV7-3
TGTGCCAGCAGTTTTGCAGGGGGCCACACAGATACGCAGTATTTT	CASSFAGGHTDTQYF	TRBD1	TRBJ2-3	-	TRBV28
TGTGCCAGCAGCTTAGAGGGGAGGGAGACCCAGTACTTC	CASSLEGRETQYF	-	TRBJ2-5	once	TRBV7-2
TGTGCCAGCAGCTTCGGGCGCAGCACAGATACGCAGTATTTT	CASSFGRSTDTQYF	-	TRBJ2-3	-	TRBV7-3
TGCGCCAGCAGCACCCTAGCGGGAGCTATCGATGAGCAATTCTTC	CASSTLAGAIDEQFF	TRBD2	TRBJ2-5	once	TRBV5-1
TGTGCCAGCAGCTTGGTGGGACAGGGGAAGGAGACCCAGTACTTC	CASSLVGQGKETQYF	TRBD1	TRBJ2-5	-	TRBV7-3
TGTGCCAGCAGCTTAACCCGGGGAGCGTCCCAGTACTTC	CASSLTRGASQYF	-	TRBJ2-7	few	TRBV7-8
TGTGCCAGCAGCTTACATCAGGGACCGAGCCAGCCCCAGCATTTT	CASSLHQGPSQPQHF	-	TRBJ1-5	medium-sized	TRBV7-8
TGTGCCAGCAGCTTAGGTTTAGGGGGGGCCGGGGCCAACGTCCTGACTTTC	CASSLGLGGAGANVLTF	-	TRBJ2-6	-	TRBV7-9
TGTGCCAGCAGCTTAGGGACCGGGTCCTTTTACGAGCAGTACTTC	CASSLGTGSFYEQYF	-	TRBJ2-7	-	TRBV7-3
TGTGCCAGCAGCTCCAAGACAGGGTATGAGAATGAGCAGTTCTTC	CASSSKTGYENEQFF	TRBD1	TRBJ2-1	-	TRBV7-2
TGTGCCACCAGCGATGAGACCTACGAGCAGTACTTC	CATSDETYEQYF	-	TRBJ2-7	many	TRBV24-1
TGTGCCAGCAGCCGCCTACTAGCGATCACCGGGGAGCTGTATTTT	CASSRLLAITGELYF	TRBD2	TRBJ2-3	-	TRBV7-8
TGTGCCAGCTCACCGAGAAGGGAAGAGACCCAGTACTTC	CASSPRREETQYF	-	TRBJ2-5	-	TRBV18
-	CASRPGSSSQKHSVLRF	-	TRBJ2-6	-	TRBV7-6
TGTGCCAGCAGTTACTCAGCCCAGATCACAGATACGCAGTATTTT	CASSYSAQITDTQYF	-	TRBJ2-3	-	TRBV6-6
TGTGCCAGCAGCCCCGATCAGCGGGGGAACACCGGGGAGCTGTTTTTT	CASSPDQRGNTGELFF	TRBD2	TRBJ2-2	many	TRBV5-4
TGTGCCATCAGTGAGTCGAGCCGTGGCTACACCTTC	CAISESSRGYTF	-	TRBJ1-2	-	TRBV10-3
TGTGCCAGCAGCTTAGAGACAGGTGCGACAGCTTTCTTT	CASSLETGATAFF	-	TRBJ1-1	many	TRBV11-2
TGTGTCAGCAGCTTCTACGCAGATACGCAGTATTTT	CVSSFYADTQYF	-	TRBJ2-3	-	TRBV7-3
TGTGCCAGCACCCCAAGGTCGGGGGGGGCCGGGGAGCAGTTCTTC	CASTPRSGGAGEQFF	TRBD2	TRBJ2-1	few	TRBV2
TGCGCCAGCTCTAGGGGACTTCGAAATGAGCAGTTCTTT	CASSRGLRNEQFF	-	TRBJ2-1	-	TRBV10-1
TGTGCCAGCAGCTTAGTGACGGGAGGGAGGGGCGAGCAGTTCTTC	CASSLVTGGRGEQFF	TRBD2	TRBJ2-1	many	TRBV7-2
TGTGCCAGCTCACCGGCGGCAGACTACGAGCAGTACTTC	CASSPAADYEQYF	-	TRBJ2-7	-	TRBV18
TGCGCCAGCAGTGAGCAGACAGGGGGCGCGTCCGGGGAGCTGTTTTTT	CASSEQTGGASGELFF	TRBD1	TRBJ2-2	-	TRBV10-1
TGTGCCAGCAGCTTAGGTTGGACAGGGAGAGAGACCCAGTACTTC	CASSLGWTGRETQYF	TRBD1	TRBJ2-5	-	TRBV7-6
TGTGCCAGCAGCGGGATAGCGGGAGGAGCAGATACGCAGTATTTT	CASSGIAGGADTQYF	TRBD2	TRBJ2-3	-	TRBV3-1
TGTGCCAGCAGCTCCAGGACTAGCGGGCAAGGGAAGGGGACCCAGTACTTC	CASSSRTSGQGKGTQYF	TRBD2	TRBJ2-5	-	TRBV7-1
TGTGCCAGCAGCTTAGGCGGTTCGTACCAAGAGACCCAGTACTTC	CASSLGGSYQETQYF	-	TRBJ2-5	-	TRBV11-2
TGTGCCAGCAGCTTACGGTCGGGGGCTGGAAACACCATATATTTT	CASSLRSGAGNTIYF	-	TRBJ1-3	-	TRBV7-9
TGTGCCAGCAGTGAAGCTAGGGGGGGCGGTGGAAACACCATATATTTT	CASSEARGGGGNTIYF	-	TRBJ1-3	-	TRBV6-1
TGTGCCAGCAGCTTGTGGGACGGTGAAGCTTTCTTT	CASSLWDGEAFF	-	TRBJ1-1	-	TRBV7-6
TGTGCCAGCAGGTCCCCGCCGGGACTAGCGGGGAATCCCGAGAACACCGGGGAGCTGTTTTTT	CASRSPPGLAGNPENTGELFF	TRBD2	TRBJ2-2	-	TRBV7-9
TGTGCCAGCTCGGCTCGACAGGGGGCTTACGAGCAGTACTTC	CASSARQGAYEQYF	TRBD1	TRBJ2-7	-	TRBV7-6
TGCGCCAGCAGCTTGGAAAGGGAAGGAGAGACCCAGTACTTC	CASSLEREGETQYF	-	TRBJ2-5	many	TRBV5-1
TGTGCCAGCAGCTTGGGGCCTCCGGCAGCCGGGGAGCTGTTTTTT	CASSLGPPAAGELFF	-	TRBJ2-2	-	TRBV5-4
TGCGCCAGCAGCTTGGCCGGCCAGTTTCAGGGGATAGGGGAGACCCAGTACTTC	CASSLAGQFQGIGETQYF	-	TRBJ2-5	many	TRBV5-1
TGTGCCAGCAGTTCGACCGGGACAGGGTCCTACGAGCAGTTCTTC	CASSSTGTGSYEQFF	TRBD1	TRBJ2-1	many	TRBV28
TGCGCCAGCAGGATCGGGACAGCACAAGAGACCCAGTACTTC	CASRIGTAQETQYF	TRBD1	TRBJ2-5	many	TRBV5-1
TGTGCCAGCAGTACGGCGGGATTTAGGGCTAGCTCCTACAATGAGCAGTTCTTC	CASSTAGFRASSYNEQFF	-	TRBJ2-1	-	TRBV28
TGTGCCAGCAGACCCCGGGACAAGAACACTGAAGCTTTCTTT	CASRPRDKNTEAFF	-	TRBJ1-1	-	TRBV6-9
TGTGCCAGCAGCTTCCTTTGGGTTGTTGGCACTGAAGCTTTCTTT	CASSFLWVVGTEAFF	-	TRBJ1-1	once	TRBV7-3
TGTGCCAGCAGTTTTTATGCAGGGAAAAACGAGCAGTACTTC	CASSFYAGKNEQYF	-	TRBJ2-7	-	TRBV12-3/TRBV12-4
TGTGCCAGCGGCTACAACGGGGAGCTGTTTTTT	CASGYNGELFF	-	TRBJ2-2	-	TRBV5-4